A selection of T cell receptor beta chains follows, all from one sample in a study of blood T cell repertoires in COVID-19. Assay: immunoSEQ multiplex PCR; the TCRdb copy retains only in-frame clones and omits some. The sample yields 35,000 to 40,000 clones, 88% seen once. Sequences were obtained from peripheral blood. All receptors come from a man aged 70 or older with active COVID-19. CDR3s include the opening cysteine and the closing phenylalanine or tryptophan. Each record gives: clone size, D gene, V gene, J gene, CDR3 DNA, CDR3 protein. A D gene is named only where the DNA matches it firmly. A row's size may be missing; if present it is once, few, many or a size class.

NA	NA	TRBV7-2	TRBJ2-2	TGTGCCAGCAGCGACACACTACTTAGCGCACGCACCGGGGAGCTGTTTTTT	CASSDTLLSARTGELFF
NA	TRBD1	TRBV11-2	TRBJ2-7	TGTGCCAGCAGCATCGGACAGGGGGCTTCGTACGAGCAGTACTTC	CASSIGQGASYEQYF
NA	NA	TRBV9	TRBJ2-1	TGTGCCAGCAGCGTACAGGGCTTACCCTACAATGAGCAGTTCTTC	CASSVQGLPYNEQFF
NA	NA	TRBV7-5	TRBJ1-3	TGTGCCCGACAAGGGGAAAAGGACGGGGGAAACACCATATATTTT	CARQGEKDGGNTIYF
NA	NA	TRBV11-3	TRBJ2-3	TGTGCCAGCAGCTTACGGTGCCTCACAGATACGCAGTATTTT	CASSLRCLTDTQYF
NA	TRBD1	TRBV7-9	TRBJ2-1	TGTGCCAGCAGCTTAGGTGACAGGGTGGGCAATGAGCAGTTCTTC	CASSLGDRVGNEQFF
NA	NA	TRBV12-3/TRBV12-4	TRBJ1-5	TGTGCCAGCAGTTTGACTTTAGGGGGTCCTTTGCATTTT	CASSLTLGGPLHF
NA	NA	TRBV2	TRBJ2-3	TGTGCCAGCCGGAGCGGGCGCACAGATACGCAGTATTTT	CASRSGRTDTQYF
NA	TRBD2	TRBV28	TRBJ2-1	TGTGCCAGCAGTTTTGCGCTAGCGGGAGCGAATGAGCAGTTCTTC	CASSFALAGANEQFF
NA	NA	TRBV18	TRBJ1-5	TGTGCCAGCTCACCAGGGCAGTCCAATCAGCCCCAGCATTTT	CASSPGQSNQPQHF
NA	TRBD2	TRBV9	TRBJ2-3	TGTGCCAGCAGCGAGCCGGGACTAGTGGATGGTACGCAGTATTTT	CASSEPGLVDGTQYF
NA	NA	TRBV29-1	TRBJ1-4	TGTTCAGCCAACAGGGAAGATGAAAAACTGTTTTTT	CSANREDEKLFF
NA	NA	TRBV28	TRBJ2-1	TGTGCCAGCAGTATTCCGGGGTTGGGGGAGGCGTCCTACAATGAGCAGTTCTTC	CASSIPGLGEASYNEQFF
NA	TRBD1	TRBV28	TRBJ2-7	TGTGCCAGCAGTTCCCCGACAGGGTGGTACGAGCAGTACTTC	CASSSPTGWYEQYF
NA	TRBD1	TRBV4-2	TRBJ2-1	TGTGCCAGCAGCCCACCCCGGACAGGGGCTGAGCAGTTCTTC	CASSPPRTGAEQFF
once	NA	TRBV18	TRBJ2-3	TGTGCCAGCTCACCATGGCCTAGCGGCACAGATACGCAGTATTTT	CASSPWPSGTDTQYF
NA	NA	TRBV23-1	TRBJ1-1	TGCGCCAGCAGTCAAATCCGGTCAGGGGTTAAGAACACTGAAGCTTTCTTT	CASSQIRSGVKNTEAFF
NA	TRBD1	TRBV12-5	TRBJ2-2	TGTGCTAGTGGTTTCGGGACAGGCTACACCGGGGAGCTGTTTTTT	CASGFGTGYTGELFF
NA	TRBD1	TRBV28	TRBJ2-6	TGTGCCAGCAGGGGGGACAGGGGTTGGTCTGGGGCCAACGTCCTGACTTTC	CASRGDRGWSGANVLTF
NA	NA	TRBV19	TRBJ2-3	TGTGCCAGTGTCTCCGGCGGGACGGGAGATACGCAGTATTTT	CASVSGGTGDTQYF
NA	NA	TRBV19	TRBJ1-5	TGTGCCAGTAGTATAGATTCGACAGGAAATCAGCCCCAGCATTTT	CASSIDSTGNQPQHF
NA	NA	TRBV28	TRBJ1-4	TGTGCCAGCAGTTTGCTGCCAGGCGTGCGGGGGGAAAAACTGTTTTTT	CASSLLPGVRGEKLFF
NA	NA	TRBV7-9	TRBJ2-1	TGTGCCAGCAGCTGGGGCGGTGGAGTGCGCGATGAGCAGTTCTTC	CASSWGGGVRDEQFF
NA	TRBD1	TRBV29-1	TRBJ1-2	TGCAGCGCTCCGGGACAGGGGTATGGCTACACCTTC	CSAPGQGYGYTF
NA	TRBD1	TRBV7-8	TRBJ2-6	TGTGCCAGCAGCTTTCAGGGACAGGCCCGTTCTGGGGCCAACGTCCTGACTTTC	CASSFQGQARSGANVLTF
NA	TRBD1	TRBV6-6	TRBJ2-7	TGTGCCAGCAGCGGGACAGGGGGAAATCGCTTC	CASSGTGGNRF
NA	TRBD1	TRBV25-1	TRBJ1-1	TGTGCCAGCAGTCCCATCGGGACAGTCTACACTGAAGCTTTCTTT	CASSPIGTVYTEAFF
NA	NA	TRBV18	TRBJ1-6	TGTGCCAGCTCACCACCGCAGGGAAAGCGTTCACCCCTCCACTTT	CASSPPQGKRSPLHF
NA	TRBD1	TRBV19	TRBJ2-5	TGTGCCAGTAGTAAGGGGACAGGGGGAAAGACCCAGTACTTC	CASSKGTGGKTQYF
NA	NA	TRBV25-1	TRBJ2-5	TGTGCCAGCGCGGGACAGCTCCAAGAGACCCAGTACTTC	CASAGQLQETQYF
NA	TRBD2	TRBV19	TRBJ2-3	TGTGCCAGTAGTATAGATCGAACTAGCGGGGGGGGTAGAACGCAGTATTTT	CASSIDRTSGGGRTQYF
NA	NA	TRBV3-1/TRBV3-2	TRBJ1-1	TGTGCCAGCAAACCGGGACACTCCAACACTGAAGCTTTCTTT	CASKPGHSNTEAFF
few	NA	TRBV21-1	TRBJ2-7	TGTGCCAGCAGCTCCTACGTCCGCAGCGAGCCTGCCTACGAGCAGTACTTC	CASSSYVRSEPAYEQYF
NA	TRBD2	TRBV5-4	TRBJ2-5	TGTGCCAGCAGCTTGATATTCACTAGCGGGAGGGTAGGAGAGACCCAGTACTTC	CASSLIFTSGRVGETQYF
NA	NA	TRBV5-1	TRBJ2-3	TGCGCCAGCAGCTTACAGGGTGTAGGCACAGATACGCAGTATTTT	CASSLQGVGTDTQYF
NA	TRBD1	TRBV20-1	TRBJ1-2	TGCAGTGCGGCAAACAGGGGTGGCTACACCTTC	CSAANRGGYTF
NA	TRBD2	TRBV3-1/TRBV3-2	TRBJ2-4	TGTGCCAGCAGTCCCGGGACTAGCGGGAGTCTTACCAAAAACATTCAGTACTTC	CASSPGTSGSLTKNIQYF
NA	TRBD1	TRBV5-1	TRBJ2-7	TGCGCCAGCAGCTTGCCCCATGCCGGGACAGGGGTTGACGAGCAGTACTTC	CASSLPHAGTGVDEQYF
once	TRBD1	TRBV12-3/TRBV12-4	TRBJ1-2	TGTGCCAGCAGTAGGGACAGGGCTTATGGCTACACCTTC	CASSRDRAYGYTF
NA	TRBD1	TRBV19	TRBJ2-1	TGTGCCAGTAGTGACAGGACAGGGGGGTACAATGAGCAGTTCTTC	CASSDRTGGYNEQFF